A selection of T cell receptor beta chains follows, all from one sample in a study of tumor and adjacent non-tumor tissue in lung cancer. TCRdb called the multiplex PCR reads again in MiXCR, with one record for every CDR3 protein. The sample carries tens of thousands of distinct CDR3 sequences, about 66% recorded once. Sequencing was carried out using lung tumor tissue. Receptor source: a man in his 60s with non-small cell lung cancer. Both conserved end residues are part of each CDR3. Fields, in order: V gene, J gene, CDR3 protein.

v_gene: TRBV20-1
j_gene: TRBJ2-5
CDR3aa: CSARDAGDPQETQYF

v_gene: TRBV6-5
j_gene: TRBJ2-1
CDR3aa: CASKATDREIQFF

v_gene: TRBV12-3/TRBV12-4
j_gene: .
CDR3aa: CASSPLNSMETQYF

v_gene: TRBV28
j_gene: TRBJ2-7
CDR3aa: CASTGGIYEQYF

v_gene: TRBV6-1
j_gene: TRBJ2-2
CDR3aa: CASSQNRGLGELFF

v_gene: TRBV6-2/TRBV6-3
j_gene: TRBJ2-7
CDR3aa: CASMASGKNSYEQYF

v_gene: TRBV4-2
j_gene: TRBJ2-5
CDR3aa: CASSQDSRGETQYF

v_gene: TRBV11-2
j_gene: TRBJ2-1
CDR3aa: CTSNSRTSGYNEQFF

v_gene: TRBV29-1
j_gene: TRBJ2-7
CDR3aa: CSVWDNEQYF

v_gene: TRBV6-6
j_gene: .
CDR3aa: CASGYGDTNQPQYF

v_gene: TRBV13
j_gene: TRBJ2-7
CDR3aa: CASSGLNYEQYF

v_gene: TRBV11-3
j_gene: TRBJ2-1
CDR3aa: CARSLDKRLAASYNEQFF

v_gene: TRBV11-1
j_gene: TRBJ2-4
CDR3aa: CTSSFPGTSGTKNIQYF

v_gene: TRBV6-6
j_gene: TRBJ2-1
CDR3aa: CTSTVQPNGQFF

v_gene: TRBV13
j_gene: TRBJ2-2
CDR3aa: CASSLDRGMVGELFF

v_gene: TRBV20-1
j_gene: TRBJ1-5
CDR3aa: CSATAGTGGNQPQHF

v_gene: TRBV6-6
j_gene: TRBJ1-5
CDR3aa: CASSTRDGNQLQHF

v_gene: TRBV5-1
j_gene: TRBJ1-2
CDR3aa: CASSRDRISGYTF

v_gene: TRBV5-1
j_gene: TRBJ1-5
CDR3aa: CASSSGGSNQPQHF

v_gene: TRBV6-2/TRBV6-3
j_gene: TRBJ1-5
CDR3aa: CASSSDSPYQPQHF

v_gene: TRBV4-1
j_gene: TRBJ2-3
CDR3aa: CANSQDPGRRRDTQYF

v_gene: TRBV11-3
j_gene: TRBJ2-7
CDR3aa: CDSSPRDRAAYGKYF

v_gene: TRBV5-1
j_gene: TRBJ2-3
CDR3aa: CASAPSGTSTDTQYF

v_gene: TRBV6-5
j_gene: TRBJ1-5
CDR3aa: CASRPTGRNQPQHF

v_gene: TRBV4-2
j_gene: TRBJ1-5
CDR3aa: CASSHDLGSTQHF

v_gene: TRBV10-2
j_gene: TRBJ2-5
CDR3aa: CASLSGQETQYF

v_gene: TRBV6-2/TRBV6-3
j_gene: TRBJ2-5
CDR3aa: CASSATTGAHGGTQYF

v_gene: TRBV6-5
j_gene: TRBJ1-2
CDR3aa: CASSYRTTDDYTF

v_gene: TRBV4-3
j_gene: TRBJ2-1
CDR3aa: CTSTQDLGNRGHEQFF

v_gene: TRBV6-1
j_gene: TRBJ1-5
CDR3aa: CASDDRHLGNQPQHF

v_gene: TRBV4-1
j_gene: TRBJ1-4
CDR3aa: CASSQVRGDNEKLFF

v_gene: TRBV30
j_gene: TRBJ1-6
CDR3aa: CAWSVRRQGNSPLHF

v_gene: TRBV4-1
j_gene: TRBJ1-5
CDR3aa: CASSQDLLGLGIQPQHF

v_gene: TRBV28
j_gene: TRBJ2-7
CDR3aa: CASSPRGSASYDQYF

v_gene: TRBV9
j_gene: TRBJ2-2
CDR3aa: CASSVAVSTGELFF

v_gene: TRBV6-5
j_gene: TRBJ2-1
CDR3aa: CASSRGSGGRGDLFF

v_gene: TRBV11-2
j_gene: TRBJ2-7
CDR3aa: CASSLDSLAGQIWGVEQYF

v_gene: TRBV5-5
j_gene: TRBJ1-2
CDR3aa: CARNPDTGGYGYTF